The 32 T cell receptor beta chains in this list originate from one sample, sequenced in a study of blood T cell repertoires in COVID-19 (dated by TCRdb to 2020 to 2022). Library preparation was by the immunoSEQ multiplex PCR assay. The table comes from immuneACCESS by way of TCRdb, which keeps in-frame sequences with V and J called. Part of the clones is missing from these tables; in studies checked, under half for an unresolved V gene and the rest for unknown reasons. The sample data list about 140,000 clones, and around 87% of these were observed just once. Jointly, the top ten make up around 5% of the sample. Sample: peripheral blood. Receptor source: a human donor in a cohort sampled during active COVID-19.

This chain's CDR3 is CSVLMTSGRNEQFF. In DNA, the CDR3 is TGCAGCGTGCTCATGACTAGCGGGAGAAATGAGCAGTTCTTC. The chain uses TRBV29-1 and TRBJ2-1; 12 nucleotides agree with TRBD2. Germline assignment: CDR1 SQVTM and CDR2 ANQGSEA. The CDR3 spans 14 residues. With 6 bases clipped from V and 7 bases from J, the junction kept 7 bases outside the gene matches.

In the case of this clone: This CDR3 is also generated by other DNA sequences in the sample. The CDR3 bases are TGCGCCAGCAGCAGGGACAGAGAAAATTCACCCCTCCACTTT. This sequence encodes CASSRDRENSPLHF. The J gene is TRBJ1-6, the V gene TRBV5-1; 7 bases fit TRBD1. V was pared by 4 bases and J by 7 bases, with 5 bases of the junction left unmatched. The CDR3 is made up of 14 amino acids. From germline, CDR1 is SGHRS and CDR2 YFSETQ.

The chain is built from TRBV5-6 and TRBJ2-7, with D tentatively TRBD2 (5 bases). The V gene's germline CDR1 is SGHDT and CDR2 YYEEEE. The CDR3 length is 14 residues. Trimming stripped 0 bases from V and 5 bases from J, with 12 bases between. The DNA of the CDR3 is TGTGCCAGCAGCTTGGCACTCGGGATGGACGAGCAGTACTTC. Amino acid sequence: CASSLALGMDEQYF. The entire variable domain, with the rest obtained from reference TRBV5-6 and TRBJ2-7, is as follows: DAGVTQSPTHLIKTRGQQVTLRCSPKSGHDTVSWYQQALGQGPQFIFQYYEEEERQRGNFPDRFSGHQFPNYSSELNVNALLLGDSALYLCASSLALGMDEQYFGPGTRLTVT.

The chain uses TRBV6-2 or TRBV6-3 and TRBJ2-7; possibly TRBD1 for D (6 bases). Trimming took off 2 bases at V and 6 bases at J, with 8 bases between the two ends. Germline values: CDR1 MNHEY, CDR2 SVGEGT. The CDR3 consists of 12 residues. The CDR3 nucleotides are TGTGCCAGCAGTTACCTCAGGGGCGAGCAGTACTTC. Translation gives CASSYLRGEQYF.

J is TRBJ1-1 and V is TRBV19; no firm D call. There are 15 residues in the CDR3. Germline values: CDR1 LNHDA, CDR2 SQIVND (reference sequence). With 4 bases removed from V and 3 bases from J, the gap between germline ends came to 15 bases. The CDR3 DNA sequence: TGTGCCAGTAGTAGGATTGGCGAGGGATACACTGAAGCTTTCTTT. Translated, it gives CASSRIGEGYTEAFF.

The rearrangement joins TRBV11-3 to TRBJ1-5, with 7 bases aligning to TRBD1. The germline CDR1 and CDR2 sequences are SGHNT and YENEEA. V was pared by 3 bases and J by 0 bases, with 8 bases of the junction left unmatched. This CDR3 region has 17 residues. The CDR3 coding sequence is TGTGCCAGCAGCTTTGGACAGGAACTCCATAGCAATCAGCCCCAGCATTTT. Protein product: CASSFGQELHSNQPQHF.

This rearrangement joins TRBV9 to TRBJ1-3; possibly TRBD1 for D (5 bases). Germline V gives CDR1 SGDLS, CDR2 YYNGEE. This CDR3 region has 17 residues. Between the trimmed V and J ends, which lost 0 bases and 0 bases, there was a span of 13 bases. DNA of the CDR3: TGTGCCAGCAGCGTAGTCGACAGCTCGAGCTCTGGAAACACCATATATTTT. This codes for CASSVVDSSSSGNTIYF.

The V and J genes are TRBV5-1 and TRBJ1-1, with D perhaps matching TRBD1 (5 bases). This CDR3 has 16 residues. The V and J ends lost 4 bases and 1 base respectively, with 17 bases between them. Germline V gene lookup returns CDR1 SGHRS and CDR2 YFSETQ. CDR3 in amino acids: CASSLTAGRGNTEAFF. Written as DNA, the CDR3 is TGCGCCAGCAGCCTCACCGCGGGACGGGGGAACACTGAAGCTTTCTTT.

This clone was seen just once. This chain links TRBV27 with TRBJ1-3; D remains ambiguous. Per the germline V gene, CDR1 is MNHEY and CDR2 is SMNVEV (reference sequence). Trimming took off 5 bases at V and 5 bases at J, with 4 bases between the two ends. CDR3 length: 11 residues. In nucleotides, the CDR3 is TGTGCCAGCAGTCCTCGAAACACCATATATTTT. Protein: CASSPRNTIYF.

The CDR3 sequence: CASSLTGTWNEKLFF. CDR3 nucleotides: TGTGCCAGCAGTTTAACTGGGACTTGGAATGAAAAACTGTTTTTT. The V call is TRBV27, the J call TRBJ1-4; D is perhaps TRBD1 (5 bases). The CDR3 runs to 15 residues. Germline-derived CDR1 and CDR2 are MNHEY and SMNVEV (reference sequence). The V and J ends lost 2 bases and 5 bases respectively, with 12 bases between them.

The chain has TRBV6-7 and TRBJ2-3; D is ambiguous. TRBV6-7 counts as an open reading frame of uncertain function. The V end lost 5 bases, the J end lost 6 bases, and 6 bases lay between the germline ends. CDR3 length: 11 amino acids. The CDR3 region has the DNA TGTGCCAGCAGTGCGTTGGATACGCAGTATTTT. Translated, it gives CASSALDTQYF.

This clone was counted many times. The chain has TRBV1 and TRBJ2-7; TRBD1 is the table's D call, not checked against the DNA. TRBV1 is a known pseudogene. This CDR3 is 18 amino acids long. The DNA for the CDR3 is TGCACCAGCAGCCTGGGACAGATATCATACTTATTCTCCTACGAGCAGTACTTC. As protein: CTSSLGQISYLFSYEQYF.

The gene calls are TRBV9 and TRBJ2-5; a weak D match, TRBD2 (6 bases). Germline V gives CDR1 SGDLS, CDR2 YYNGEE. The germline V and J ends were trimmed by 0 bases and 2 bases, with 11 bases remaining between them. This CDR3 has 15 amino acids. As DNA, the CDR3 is TGTGCCAGCAGCGTAGAAGGGCTAGCGCAAGAGACCCAGTACTTC. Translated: CASSVEGLAQETQYF.

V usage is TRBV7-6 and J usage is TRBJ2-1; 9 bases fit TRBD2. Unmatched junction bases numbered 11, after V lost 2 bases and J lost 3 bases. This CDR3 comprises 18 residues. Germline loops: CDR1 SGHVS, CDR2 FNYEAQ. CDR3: CASSLTAGGPSGYNEQFF. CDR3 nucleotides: TGTGCCAGCAGCTTAACTGCGGGAGGGCCCTCGGGCTACAATGAGCAGTTCTTC.

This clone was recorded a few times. The CDR3 coding sequence is TGCGCCAGCAGCCCGGGACAGAACACAGATACGCAGTATTTT. Encoded protein: CASSPGQNTDTQYF. V is TRBV5-1 and J is TRBJ2-3; 7 nucleotides agree with TRBD1. The CDR3 loop spans 14 amino acids. Germline V gene data show CDR1 as SGHRS and CDR2 as YFSETQ. Unmatched junction bases numbered 4, after V lost 4 bases and J lost 2 bases.

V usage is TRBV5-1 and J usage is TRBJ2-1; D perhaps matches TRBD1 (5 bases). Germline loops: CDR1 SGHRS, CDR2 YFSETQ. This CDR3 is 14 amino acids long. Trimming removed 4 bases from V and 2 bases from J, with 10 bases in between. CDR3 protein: CASSQGATYNEQFF. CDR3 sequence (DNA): TGCGCCAGCAGCCAAGGGGCTACCTACAATGAGCAGTTCTTC.

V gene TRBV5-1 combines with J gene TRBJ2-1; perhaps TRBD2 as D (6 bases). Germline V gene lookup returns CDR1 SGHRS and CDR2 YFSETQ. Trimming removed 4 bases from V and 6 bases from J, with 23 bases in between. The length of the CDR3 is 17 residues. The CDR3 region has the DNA TGCGCCAGCAGCCGACCCGGGGGTAGTGGGGGAGGCAATGAGCAGTTCTTC. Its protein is CASSRPGGSGGGNEQFF. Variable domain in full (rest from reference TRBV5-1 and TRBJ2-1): KAGVTQTPRYLIKTRGQQVTLSCSPISGHRSVSWYQQTPGQGLQFLFEYFSETQRNKGNFPGRFSGRQFSNSRSEMNVSTLELGDSALYLCASSRPGGSGGGNEQFFGPGTRLTVL.

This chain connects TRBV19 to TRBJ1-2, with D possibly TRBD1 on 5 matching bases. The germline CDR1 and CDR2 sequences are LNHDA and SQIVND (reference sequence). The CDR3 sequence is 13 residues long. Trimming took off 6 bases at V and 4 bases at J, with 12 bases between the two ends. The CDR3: CASRVRGGYGYTF. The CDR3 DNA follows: TGTGCCAGTAGGGTGCGGGGCGGCTATGGCTACACCTTC.

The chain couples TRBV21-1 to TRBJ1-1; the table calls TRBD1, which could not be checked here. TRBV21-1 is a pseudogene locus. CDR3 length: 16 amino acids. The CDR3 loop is CASSTRTGEGNTEAFF. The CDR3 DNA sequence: TGTGCCAGCAGCACCCGGACAGGCGAGGGGAACACTGAAGCTTTCTTT.

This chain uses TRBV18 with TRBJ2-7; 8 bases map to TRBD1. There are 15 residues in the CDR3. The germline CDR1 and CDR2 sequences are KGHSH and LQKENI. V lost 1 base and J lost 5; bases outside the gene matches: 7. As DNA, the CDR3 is TGTGCCAGCTCACCACGGACGGGACAGGTAGACGAGCAGTACTTC. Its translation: CASSPRTGQVDEQYF.

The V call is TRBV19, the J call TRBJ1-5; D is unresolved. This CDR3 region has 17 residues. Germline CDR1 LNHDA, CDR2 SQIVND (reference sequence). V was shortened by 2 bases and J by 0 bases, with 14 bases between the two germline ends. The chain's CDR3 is CASSIRTAQNSNQPQHF. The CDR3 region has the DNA TGTGCCAGTAGTATAAGAACAGCTCAAAATAGCAATCAGCCCCAGCATTTT.

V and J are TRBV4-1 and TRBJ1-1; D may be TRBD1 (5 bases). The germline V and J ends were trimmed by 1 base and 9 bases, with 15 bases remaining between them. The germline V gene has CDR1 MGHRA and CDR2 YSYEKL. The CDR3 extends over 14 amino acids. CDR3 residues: CASSQVQDIVKAFF. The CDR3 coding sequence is TGCGCCAGCAGCCAAGTCCAGGACATAGTTAAAGCTTTCTTT.

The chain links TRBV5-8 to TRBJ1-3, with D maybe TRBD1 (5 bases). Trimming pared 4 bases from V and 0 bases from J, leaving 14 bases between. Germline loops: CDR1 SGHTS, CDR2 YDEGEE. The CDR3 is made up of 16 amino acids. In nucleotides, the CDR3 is TGTGCCAGCAGCCCCGTTGGGACTTACTCTGGAAACACCATATATTTT. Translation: CASSPVGTYSGNTIYF.

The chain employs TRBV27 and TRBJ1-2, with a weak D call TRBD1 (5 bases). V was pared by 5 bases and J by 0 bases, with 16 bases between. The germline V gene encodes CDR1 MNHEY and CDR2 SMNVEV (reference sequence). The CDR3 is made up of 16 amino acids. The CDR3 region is CASSRAPDRANYGYTF. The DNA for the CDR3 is TGTGCCAGCAGTCGAGCTCCCGACAGAGCTAACTATGGCTACACCTTC.

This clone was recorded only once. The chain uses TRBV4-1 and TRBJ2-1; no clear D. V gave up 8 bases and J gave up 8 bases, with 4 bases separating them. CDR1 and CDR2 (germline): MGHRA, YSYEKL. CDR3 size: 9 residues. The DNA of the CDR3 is TGCGCCAGCGGAGATGAGCAGTTCTTC. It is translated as CASGDEQFF.

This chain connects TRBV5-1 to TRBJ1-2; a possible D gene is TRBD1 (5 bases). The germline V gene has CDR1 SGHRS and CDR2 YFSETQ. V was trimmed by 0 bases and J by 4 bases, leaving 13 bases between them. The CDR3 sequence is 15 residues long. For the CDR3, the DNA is TGCGCCAGCAGCTTGGGAGGCAGCGGGGGCTATGGCTACACCTTC. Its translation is CASSLGGSGGYGYTF.

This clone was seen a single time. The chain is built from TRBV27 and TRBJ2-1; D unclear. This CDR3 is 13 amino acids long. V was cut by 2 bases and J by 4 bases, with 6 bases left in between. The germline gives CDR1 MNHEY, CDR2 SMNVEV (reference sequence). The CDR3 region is CASSLGGYNEQFF. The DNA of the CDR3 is TGTGCCAGCAGTTTAGGCGGATACAATGAGCAGTTCTTC.

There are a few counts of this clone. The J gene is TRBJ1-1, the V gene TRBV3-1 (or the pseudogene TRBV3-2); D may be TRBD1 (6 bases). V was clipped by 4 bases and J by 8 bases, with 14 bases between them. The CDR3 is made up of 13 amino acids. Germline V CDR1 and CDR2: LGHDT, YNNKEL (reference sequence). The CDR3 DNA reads TGTGCCAGCAGCCTCCAGGGGAAAGGAGAAGCTTTCTTT. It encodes CASSLQGKGEAFF.

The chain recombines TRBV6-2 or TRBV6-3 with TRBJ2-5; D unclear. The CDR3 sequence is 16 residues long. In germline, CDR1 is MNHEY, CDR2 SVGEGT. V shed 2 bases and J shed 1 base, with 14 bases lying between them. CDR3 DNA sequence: TGTGCCAGCAGTTACCCCCTCCGACAAACCCAAGAGACCCAGTACTTC. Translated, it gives CASSYPLRQTQETQYF.

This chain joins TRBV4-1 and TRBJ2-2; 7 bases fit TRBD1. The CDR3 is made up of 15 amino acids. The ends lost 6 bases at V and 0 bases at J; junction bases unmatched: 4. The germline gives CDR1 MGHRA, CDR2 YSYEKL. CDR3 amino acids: CASSTGTANTGELFF. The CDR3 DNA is TGCGCCAGCAGTACCGGGACAGCGAACACCGGGGAGCTGTTTTTT.

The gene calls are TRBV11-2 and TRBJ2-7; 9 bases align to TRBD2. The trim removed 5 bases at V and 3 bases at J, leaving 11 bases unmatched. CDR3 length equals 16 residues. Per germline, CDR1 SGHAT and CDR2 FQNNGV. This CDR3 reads CASSPLLAGPSYEQYF. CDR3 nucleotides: TGTGCCAGCAGCCCTTTACTAGCGGGCCCTAGCTACGAGCAGTACTTC.

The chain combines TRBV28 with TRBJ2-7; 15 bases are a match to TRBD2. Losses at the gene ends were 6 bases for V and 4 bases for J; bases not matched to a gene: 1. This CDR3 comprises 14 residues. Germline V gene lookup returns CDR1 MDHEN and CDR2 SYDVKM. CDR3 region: CASSGTSGRYEQYF. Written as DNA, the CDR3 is TGTGCCAGCAGCGGGACTAGCGGGAGGTACGAGCAGTACTTC.